These T cell receptor beta chains were read from a single sample in a study of naive and memory T cell subsets. In TCRdb, the UMI-ligation and nested PCR reads were re-called with MiXCR into one record per CDR3 protein. The table lists 18,000 or so distinct CDR3 sequences, about a tenth of them singletons. The specimen was skin, collected from a tuberculin skin test site. The receptors shown here come from an adult in good health. CDR3s include the opening cysteine and the closing phenylalanine or tryptophan. D genes are given only for firm matches. Clone size is shown for a subset of rows, as once, few, many or a class of expanded clone.

clone_size j_call v_call d_call cdr3_length cdr3_nt cdr3_aa
large TRBJ2-1 TRBV6-2/TRBV6-3 NA 14 TGTGCCAGCAGTTACGTTTTGGCAGGGGTTGAGCAGTTCTTC CASSYVLAGVEQFF
few TRBJ1-2 TRBV20-1 NA 10 TGCAGTGCTAGGGGCTATGGCTACACCTTC CSARGYGYTF
few TRBJ2-1 TRBV25-1 NA 16 TGTGCCAGCAGTGAATCCGGGGGATTAAGCTACAATGAGCAGTTCTTC CASSESGGLSYNEQFF
NA TRBJ2-4 TRBV12-3/TRBV12-4 NA 16 TGTGCCAGCAGTTTGCAGGGGGAGGTAGCCAAAAACATTCAGTACTTC CASSLQGEVAKNIQYF
NA TRBJ2-7 TRBV29-1 TRBD2 15 TGCAGCGTTGAAGATATTAGCGGGAGTACCTACGAGCAGTACTTC CSVEDISGSTYEQYF
many TRBJ2-5 TRBV20-1 NA 12 TGCAGTGCTAGACGGGGATTTGAGACCCAGTACTTC CSARRGFETQYF
medium-sized TRBJ2-7 TRBV7-9 TRBD1 14 TGTGCCAGCACCAAGGGACAGGGGAACTACGAGCAGTACTTC CASTKGQGNYEQYF
many TRBJ2-7 TRBV4-3 NA 14 TGCGCCAGCAGCCCGGACCTTTGGGACTACGAGCAGTACTTC CASSPDLWDYEQYF
medium-sized TRBJ2-1 TRBV29-1 NA 12 TGCAGCGTCCCCGCCTCCTACAATGAGCAGTTCTTC CSVPASYNEQFF
many TRBJ2-7 TRBV2 TRBD1 14 TGTGCCACGCTGCTGGGACAGGGCCCCTACGAGCAGTACTTC CATLLGQGPYEQYF
NA TRBJ2-5 TRBV20-1 TRBD1 15 TGCAGTGCTAGACCCCTCGGACAGGGGAGAGAGACCCAGTACTTC CSARPLGQGRETQYF
few TRBJ2-3 TRBV5-1 NA 16 TGCGCCAGCAGCTTGGCCGGGGGAGGTAACACAGATACGCAGTATTTT CASSLAGGGNTDTQYF
many TRBJ2-1 TRBV7-9 NA 13 TGTGCCAGCAGCCCGGGGACTGCGTATGAGCAGTTCTTC CASSPGTAYEQFF
many TRBJ2-1 TRBV7-2 TRBD2 19 TGTGCCAGCAGCAGAATGGGACTAGCGGGGGCCAGACGGGGCAATGAGCAGTTCTTC CASSRMGLAGARRGNEQFF
few TRBJ2-3 TRBV7-9 NA 14 TGTGCCAGCAGCTTCGGGCTGGAGACTGGTACGCAGTATTTT CASSFGLETGTQYF
medium-sized TRBJ2-2 TRBV20-1 NA 13 TGCAGTGCTAGCGACGGGCCCACCGGGGAGCTGTTTTTT CSASDGPTGELFF
medium-sized TRBJ2-7 TRBV4-1 NA 14 TGCGCCAGCAGCCAAGCCCATCGGCCCTACGAGCAGTACTTC CASSQAHRPYEQYF
many TRBJ2-7 TRBV20-1 TRBD1 18 TGCAGTGCTAGAGATCGGGACAGGGGGCTGTCGGTGGCCTACGAGCAGTACTTC CSARDRDRGLSVAYEQYF
NA TRBJ2-7 TRBV10-3 TRBD2 14 TGTGCCATCAGTGAGTCGACTAGCAGTTACGAGCAGTACTTC CAISESTSSYEQYF
few TRBJ1-2 TRBV20-1 TRBD1 14 TGCAGTGCTACCCCCCCGGGACAGCCCTATGGCTACACCTTC CSATPPGQPYGYTF
many TRBJ2-3 TRBV7-6 NA 15 TGTGCCAGCAGCTTAGCTAGACCTAGCACAGATACGCAGTATTTT CASSLARPSTDTQYF
NA TRBJ2-7 TRBV18 NA 12 TGTGCCAGCTCACCAGGGTTGGACGAGCAGTACTTC CASSPGLDEQYF
many TRBJ2-5 TRBV27 NA 15 TGTGCCAGCAGTTTATCGTGGGCAGGGACCGAGACCCAGTACTTC CASSLSWAGTETQYF
NA TRBJ2-1 TRBV20-1 NA 14 TGCAGTGCTAGAGGCCTCGCGTCCTACAATGAGCAGTTCTTC CSARGLASYNEQFF
few TRBJ2-3 TRBV10-3 NA 13 TGTGCCTCCGGTTGGGGTAGCACAGATACGCAGTATTTT CASGWGSTDTQYF
few TRBJ2-7 TRBV29-1 NA 11 TGCAGCGTGATGAGGGGGGACGAGCAGTACTTC CSVMRGDEQYF
many TRBJ2-1 TRBV3-1 TRBD2 16 TGTGCCAGCAAGGGTTCTAGCGGGGAAGCAGTAATTGAGCAGTTCTTC CASKGSSGEAVIEQFF
medium-sized TRBJ1-6 TRBV21-1 NA 17 TGTGCCAGCAGCACCCGCGACAGTCTATTTTCAAGCTCACCCCTCCACTTT CASSTRDSLFSSSPLHF
many TRBJ2-2 TRBV10-3 NA 14 TGTGCCATCAGTCAGACCCAGGTTCCTAGGGAGCTGTTTTTT CAISQTQVPRELFF
once TRBJ1-5 TRBV6-6 NA 12 TGTGCCAGCAGTTATTCCACACAGCCCCAGCATTTT CASSYSTQPQHF
many TRBJ2-3 TRBV28 TRBD2 18 TGTGCCAGCAGTACCAGACTAGCGGGAATCTCTAGCACAGATACGCAGTATTTT CASSTRLAGISSTDTQYF
NA TRBJ1-1 TRBV3-1 TRBD1 14 TGTGCCAGCGGGATACCGGGACAGGGAACTGAAGCTTTCTTT CASGIPGQGTEAFF
NA TRBJ2-3 TRBV5-6 NA 13 TGTGCCAGCAGCCCCGGGTGGATAGATACGCAGTATTTT CASSPGWIDTQYF
many TRBJ2-7 TRBV20-1 NA 12 TGCAGTGCTAGAGGTGATTACTACGAGCAGTACTTC CSARGDYYEQYF
many TRBJ2-1 TRBV30 NA 15 TGTGCCTGGAGTAGGACCGACAGCTCCTACAATGAGCAGTTCTTC CAWSRTDSSYNEQFF
many TRBJ1-1 TRBV6-6 TRBD1 13 TGTGCCAGCACCATCAGGGGGGGGACTCAAGCTTTCTTT CASTIRGGTQAFF
NA TRBJ1-6 TRBV20-1 TRBD1 15 TGCAGTGCCCCGGACAGGAGCTCCTATAATTCACCCCTCCACTTT CSAPDRSSYNSPLHF
NA TRBJ1-6 TRBV20-1 TRBD1 15 TGCAGTGCGATAACCCCGGGACAGGGTTCTTCACCCCTCCACTTT CSAITPGQGSSPLHF
few TRBJ2-3 TRBV9 NA 15 TGTGCCAGCAGCGGACCCGGGACTAGCACAGATACGCAGTATTTT CASSGPGTSTDTQYF
many TRBJ2-3 TRBV5-1 TRBD2 14 TGCGCCAGTCGAGCGGGGCCGAGCACAGATACGCAGTATTTT CASRAGPSTDTQYF
many TRBJ2-7 TRBV6-1 TRBD1 14 TGTGCCAGCAGTGAAGGGGACAGCTCCTACGAGCAGTACTTC CASSEGDSSYEQYF
NA TRBJ1-1 TRBV21-1 NA 17 TGTGCCAGCAGCCTCCGGTCACCGCCAAACCAACATCGCGTTACTTTCTTT CASSLRSPPNQHRVTFF
NA TRBJ2-3 TRBV7-2 TRBD2 15 TGTGCCAGCAGCCTCCAGCGGGGCAGCACAGATACGCAGTATTTT CASSLQRGSTDTQYF
few TRBJ2-2 TRBV7-9 NA 17 TGTGCCAGCAGCTTAGGTCTAGGACCTGCGGGCACCGGGGAGCTGTTTTTT CASSLGLGPAGTGELFF
few TRBJ2-3 TRBV20-1 NA 14 TGCAGTGCTACGTCATTCCGGCAGACAGATACGCAGTATTTT CSATSFRQTDTQYF
NA TRBJ2-2 TRBV20-1 TRBD2 18 TGCAGTGCTAGAGGTAGCGGGAGAGTAACCGTTAGGACCGGGGAGCTGTTTTTT CSARGSGRVTVRTGELFF
few TRBJ1-1 TRBV4-1 NA 17 TGCGCCAGCAGCCAAGGGACTCCGAGGGGAGGGAACACTGAAGCTTTCTTT CASSQGTPRGGNTEAFF
few TRBJ2-7 TRBV12-3/TRBV12-4 TRBD1 15 TGTGCCAGCAGTTCCCCGGGACAGGTGTTATACGAGCAGTACTTC CASSSPGQVLYEQYF
many TRBJ1-2 TRBV29-1 NA 12 TGCAGCGTTGAGTTGTCAGTGGGAGGCTACACCTTC CSVELSVGGYTF
few TRBJ1-1 TRBV25-1 NA 14 TGTGCCAGCAGCGAAGACACGCGGGGCACTGAAGCTTTCTTT CASSEDTRGTEAFF
many TRBJ2-3 TRBV7-2 NA 11 TGTGCCAGCAGCACCAGGGATACGCAGTATTTT CASSTRDTQYF
many TRBJ2-5 TRBV6-6 TRBD2 13 TGTGCCAGCAAGCGGGGGGATTCGGAGACCCAGTACTTC CASKRGDSETQYF
NA TRBJ2-3 TRBV29-1 TRBD2 13 TGCAGCGTTCAGCGGGAGCGTAGAGATACGCAGTATTTT CSVQRERRDTQYF
many TRBJ2-3 TRBV6-2/TRBV6-3 NA 16 TGTGCCAGCAGTGGGTATCGACAGGAGGGGACAGATACGCAGTATTTT CASSGYRQEGTDTQYF